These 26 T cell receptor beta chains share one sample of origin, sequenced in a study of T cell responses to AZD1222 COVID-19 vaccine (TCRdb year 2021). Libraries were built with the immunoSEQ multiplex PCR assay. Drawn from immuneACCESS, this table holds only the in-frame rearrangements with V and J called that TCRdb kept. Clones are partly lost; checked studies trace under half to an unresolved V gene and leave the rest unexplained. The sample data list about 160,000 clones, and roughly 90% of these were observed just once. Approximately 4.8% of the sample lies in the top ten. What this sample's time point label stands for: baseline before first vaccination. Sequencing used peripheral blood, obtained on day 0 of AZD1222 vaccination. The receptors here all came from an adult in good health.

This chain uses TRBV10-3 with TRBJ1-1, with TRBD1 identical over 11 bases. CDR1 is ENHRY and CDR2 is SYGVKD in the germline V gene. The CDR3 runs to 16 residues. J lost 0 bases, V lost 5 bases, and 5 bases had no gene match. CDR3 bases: TGTGCCATCAGTTCCGGGACAGGGGGGATGAACACTGAAGCTTTCTTT. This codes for CAISSGTGGMNTEAFF.

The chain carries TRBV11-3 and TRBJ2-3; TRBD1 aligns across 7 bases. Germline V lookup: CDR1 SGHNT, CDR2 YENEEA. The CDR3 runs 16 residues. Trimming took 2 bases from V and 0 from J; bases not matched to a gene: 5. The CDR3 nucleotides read TGTGCCAGCAGCTTACCAAGACAGGGTAGCACAGATACGCAGTATTTT. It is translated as CASSLPRQGSTDTQYF. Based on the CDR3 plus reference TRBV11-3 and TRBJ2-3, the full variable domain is EAGVVQSPRYKIIEKKQPVAFWCNPISGHNTLYWYLQNLGQGPELLIRYENEEAVDDSQLPKDRFSAERLKGVDSTLKIQPAELGDSAVYLCASSLPRQGSTDTQYFGPGTRLTVL.

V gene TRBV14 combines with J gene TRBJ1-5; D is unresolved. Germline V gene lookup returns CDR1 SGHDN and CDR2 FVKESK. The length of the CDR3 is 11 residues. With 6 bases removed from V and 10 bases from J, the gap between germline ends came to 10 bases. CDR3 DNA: TGTGCCAGCAGTCCTATTAATCCCCAGCATTTT. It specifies CASSPINPQHF.

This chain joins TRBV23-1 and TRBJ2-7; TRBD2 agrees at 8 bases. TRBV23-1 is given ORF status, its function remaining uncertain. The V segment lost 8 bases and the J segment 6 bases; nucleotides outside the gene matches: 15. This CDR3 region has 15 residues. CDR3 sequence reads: CASGRIIAGNREQYF. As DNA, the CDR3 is TGCGCCAGCGGAAGGATTATAGCGGGAAATCGCGAGCAGTACTTC.

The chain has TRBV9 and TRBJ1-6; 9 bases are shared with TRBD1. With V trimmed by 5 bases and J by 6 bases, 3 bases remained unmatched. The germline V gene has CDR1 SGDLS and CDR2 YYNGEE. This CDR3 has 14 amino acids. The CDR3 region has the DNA TGTGCCAGCAGGAAGGACAGGGGTAATTCACCCCTCCACTTT. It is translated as CASRKDRGNSPLHF.

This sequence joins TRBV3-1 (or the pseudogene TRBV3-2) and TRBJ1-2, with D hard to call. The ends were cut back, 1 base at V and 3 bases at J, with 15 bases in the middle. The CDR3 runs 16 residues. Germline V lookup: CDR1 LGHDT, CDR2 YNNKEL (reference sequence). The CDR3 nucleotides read TGTGCCAGCAGCCAAGTATTATCCGGGGTTTACTATGGCTACACCTTC. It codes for CASSQVLSGVYYGYTF.

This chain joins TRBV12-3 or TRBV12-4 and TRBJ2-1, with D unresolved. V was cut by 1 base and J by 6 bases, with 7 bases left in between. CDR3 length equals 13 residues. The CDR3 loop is CASSLDRSNEQFF. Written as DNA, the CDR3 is TGTGCCAGCAGTTTAGACCGGAGCAATGAGCAGTTCTTC.

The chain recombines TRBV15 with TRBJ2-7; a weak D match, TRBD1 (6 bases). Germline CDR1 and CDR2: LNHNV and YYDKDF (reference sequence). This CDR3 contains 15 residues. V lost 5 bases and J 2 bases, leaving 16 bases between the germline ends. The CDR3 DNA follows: TGTGCCACCAGCGGCCGGGACACAAAACCCTACGAGCAGTACTTC. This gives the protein CATSGRDTKPYEQYF. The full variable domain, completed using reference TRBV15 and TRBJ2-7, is DAMVIQNPRYQVTQFGKPVTLSCSQTLNHNVMYWYQQKSSQAPKLLFHYYDKDFNNEADTPDNFQSRRPNTSFCFLDIRSPGLGDTAMYLCATSGRDTKPYEQYFGPGTRLTVT.

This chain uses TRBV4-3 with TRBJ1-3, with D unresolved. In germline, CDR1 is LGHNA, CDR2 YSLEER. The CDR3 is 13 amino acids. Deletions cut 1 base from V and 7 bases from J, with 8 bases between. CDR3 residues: CASSQAERNTIYF. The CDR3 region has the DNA TGCGCCAGCAGCCAAGCAGAGAGGAACACCATATATTTT.

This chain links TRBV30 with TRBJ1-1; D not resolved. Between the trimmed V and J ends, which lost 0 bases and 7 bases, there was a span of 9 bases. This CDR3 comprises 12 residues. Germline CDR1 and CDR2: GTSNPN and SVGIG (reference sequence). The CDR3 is CAWSVQRDEAFF. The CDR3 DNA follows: TGTGCCTGGAGTGTACAAAGGGATGAAGCTTTCTTT.

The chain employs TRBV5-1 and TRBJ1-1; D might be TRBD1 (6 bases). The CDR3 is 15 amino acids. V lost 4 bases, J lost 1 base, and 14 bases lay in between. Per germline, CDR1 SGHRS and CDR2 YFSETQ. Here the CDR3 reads CASSPMGGQNTEAFF. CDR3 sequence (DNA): TGCGCCAGCAGCCCCATGGGGGGCCAGAACACTGAAGCTTTCTTT.

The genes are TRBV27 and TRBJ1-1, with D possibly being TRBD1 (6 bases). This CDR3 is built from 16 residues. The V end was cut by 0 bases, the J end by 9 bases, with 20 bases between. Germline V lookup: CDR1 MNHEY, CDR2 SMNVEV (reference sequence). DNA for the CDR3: TGTGCCAGCAGTTTATCGACCGGGTTCGGGGGCGTTCAAGCTTTCTTT. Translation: CASSLSTGFGGVQAFF.

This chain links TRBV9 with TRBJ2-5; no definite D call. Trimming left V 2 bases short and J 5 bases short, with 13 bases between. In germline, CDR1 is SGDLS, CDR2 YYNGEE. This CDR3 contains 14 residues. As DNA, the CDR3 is TGTGCCAGCAGCGTTTCGCGGAGTAGGGAGACCCAGTACTTC. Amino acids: CASSVSRSRETQYF. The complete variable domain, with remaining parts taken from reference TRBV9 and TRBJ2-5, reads DSGVTQTPKHLITATGQRVTLRCSPRSGDLSVYWYQQSLDQGLQFLIQYYNGEERAKGNILERFSAQQFPDLHSELNLSSLELGDSALYFCASSVSRSRETQYFGPGTRLLVL.

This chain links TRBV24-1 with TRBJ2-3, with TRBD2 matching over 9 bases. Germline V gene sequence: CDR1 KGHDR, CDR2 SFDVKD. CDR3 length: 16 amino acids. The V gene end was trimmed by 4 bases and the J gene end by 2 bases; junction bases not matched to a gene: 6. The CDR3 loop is CATSDHLAGNTDTQYF. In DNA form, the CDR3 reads TGTGCCACCAGTGACCACCTAGCGGGGAACACAGATACGCAGTATTTT.

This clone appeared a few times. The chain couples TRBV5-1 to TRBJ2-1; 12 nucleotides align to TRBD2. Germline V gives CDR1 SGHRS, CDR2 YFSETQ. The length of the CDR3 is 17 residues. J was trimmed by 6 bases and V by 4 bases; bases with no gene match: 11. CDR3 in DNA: TGCGCCAGCAGCGGAGCTTCCGGACTAGCGGGACGCAATGAGCAGTTCTTC. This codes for CASSGASGLAGRNEQFF.

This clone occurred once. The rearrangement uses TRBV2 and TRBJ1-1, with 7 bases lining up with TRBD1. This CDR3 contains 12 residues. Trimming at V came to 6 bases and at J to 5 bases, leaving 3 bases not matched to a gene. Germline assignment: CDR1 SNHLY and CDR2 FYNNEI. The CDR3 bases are TGTGCCAGCAGAGGGGGCCGGACTGAAGCTTTCTTT. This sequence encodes CASRGGRTEAFF. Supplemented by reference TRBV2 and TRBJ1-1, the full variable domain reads EPEVTQTPSHQVTQMGQEVILRCVPISNHLYFYWYRQILGQKVEFLVSFYNNEISEKSEIFDDQFSVERPDGSNFTLKIRSTKLEDSAMYFCASRGGRTEAFFGQGTRLTVV.

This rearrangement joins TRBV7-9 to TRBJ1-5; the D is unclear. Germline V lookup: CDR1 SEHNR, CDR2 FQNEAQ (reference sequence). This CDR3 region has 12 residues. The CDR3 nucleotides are TGTGCAAGCCAGGAAAGCAATCAGCCCCAGCATTTT. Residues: CASQESNQPQHF. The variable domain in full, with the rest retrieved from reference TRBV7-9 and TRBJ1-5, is DTGVSQNPRHKITKRGQNVTFRCDPISEHNRLYWYRQTLGQGPEFLTYFQNEAQLEKSRLLSDRFSAERPKGSFSTLEIQRTEQGDSAMYLCASQESNQPQHFGDGTRLSIL.

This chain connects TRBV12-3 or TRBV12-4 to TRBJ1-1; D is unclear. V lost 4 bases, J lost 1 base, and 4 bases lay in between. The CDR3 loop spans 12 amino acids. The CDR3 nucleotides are TGTGCCAGCAGTTCCGGGAACACTGAAGCTTTCTTT. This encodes CASSSGNTEAFF.

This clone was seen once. The CDR3 loop is CASSYYPLPPFF. The DNA for the CDR3 is TGTGCCAGCAGTTACTATCCTCTCCCTCCGTTCTTC. V gene TRBV6-2 or TRBV6-3 combines with J gene TRBJ2-1, with D unresolved. Trimming took off 1 base at V and 15 bases at J, with 13 bases between the two ends. Germline V gene lookup returns CDR1 MNHEY and CDR2 SVGEGT. The CDR3 runs 12 residues.

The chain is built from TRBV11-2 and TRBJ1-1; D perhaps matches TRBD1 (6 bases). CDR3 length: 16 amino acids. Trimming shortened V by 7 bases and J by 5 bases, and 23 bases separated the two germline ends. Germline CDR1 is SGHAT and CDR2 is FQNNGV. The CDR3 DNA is TGTGCCAGCACCTCGTTTGATAGGGGGAGAAGTACTGAAGCTTTCTTT. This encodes CASTSFDRGRSTEAFF.

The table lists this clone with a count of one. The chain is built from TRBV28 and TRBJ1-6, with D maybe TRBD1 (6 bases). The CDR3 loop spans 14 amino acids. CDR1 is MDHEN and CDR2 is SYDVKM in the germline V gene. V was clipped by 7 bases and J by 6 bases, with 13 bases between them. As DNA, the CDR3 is TGTGCCAGCAAATTCTGGACAGTTAATTCACCCCTCCACTTT. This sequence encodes CASKFWTVNSPLHF.

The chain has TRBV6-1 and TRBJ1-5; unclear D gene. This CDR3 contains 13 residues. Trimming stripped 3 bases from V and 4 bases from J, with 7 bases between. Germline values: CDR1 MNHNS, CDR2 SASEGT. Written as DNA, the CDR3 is TGTGCCAGCAGTGATGAGAGGAATCAGCCCCAGCATTTT. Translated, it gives CASSDERNQPQHF.

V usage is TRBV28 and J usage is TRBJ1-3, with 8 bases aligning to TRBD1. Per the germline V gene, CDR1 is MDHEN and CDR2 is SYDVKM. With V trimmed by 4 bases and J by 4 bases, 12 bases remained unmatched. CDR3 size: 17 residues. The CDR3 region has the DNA TGTGCCAGCAGTTCCGGGACAGGTCGGTCTGGCGGAAACACCATATATTTT. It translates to CASSSGTGRSGGNTIYF.

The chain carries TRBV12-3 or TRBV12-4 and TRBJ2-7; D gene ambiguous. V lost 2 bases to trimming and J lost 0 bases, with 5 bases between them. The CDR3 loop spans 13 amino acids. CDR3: CASSLSGSYEQYF. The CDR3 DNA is TGTGCCAGCAGTTTAAGTGGCTCCTACGAGCAGTACTTC.

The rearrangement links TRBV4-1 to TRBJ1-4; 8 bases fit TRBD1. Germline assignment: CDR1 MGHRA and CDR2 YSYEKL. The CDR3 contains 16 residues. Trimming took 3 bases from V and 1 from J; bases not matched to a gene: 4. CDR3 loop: CASSQAGTGTNEKLFF. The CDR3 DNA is TGCGCCAGCAGCCAGGCGGGGACAGGAACTAATGAAAAACTGTTTTTT.

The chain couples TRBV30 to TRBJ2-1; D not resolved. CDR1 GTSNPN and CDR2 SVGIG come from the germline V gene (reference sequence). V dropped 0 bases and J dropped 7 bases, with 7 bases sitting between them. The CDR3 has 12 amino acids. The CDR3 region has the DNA TGTGCCTGGAGTGTATTCGGGAATGAGCAGTTCTTC. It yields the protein CAWSVFGNEQFF.